Reported below is one T cell receptor (beta chain). TCRdb's table, derived via immunoSEQ multiplex PCR, lists solely in-frame clones and lacks some. This sample carries about 50,000 clones, approximately 80% of them seen once, and the ten largest clones take roughly 45%. V lost 0 bases, J lost 11 bases, and 14 bases lay in between. This CDR3 is built from 14 residues. The germline V gene encodes CDR1 MNHEY and CDR2 SVGEGT. This entry comes from a study of blood T cell repertoires in COVID-19. This receptor was taken from a man between 65 and 85 years old with active or convalescent COVID-19. Material: peripheral blood. The rearrangement uses TRBV6-2 or TRBV6-3 and TRBJ1-5; D possibly corresponds to TRBD1 (5 bases). CDR3 nucleotides: TGTGCCAGCAGTTACTCCGGCGGGGAGACAGCCCAGCATTTT. It codes for CASSYSGGETAQHF.